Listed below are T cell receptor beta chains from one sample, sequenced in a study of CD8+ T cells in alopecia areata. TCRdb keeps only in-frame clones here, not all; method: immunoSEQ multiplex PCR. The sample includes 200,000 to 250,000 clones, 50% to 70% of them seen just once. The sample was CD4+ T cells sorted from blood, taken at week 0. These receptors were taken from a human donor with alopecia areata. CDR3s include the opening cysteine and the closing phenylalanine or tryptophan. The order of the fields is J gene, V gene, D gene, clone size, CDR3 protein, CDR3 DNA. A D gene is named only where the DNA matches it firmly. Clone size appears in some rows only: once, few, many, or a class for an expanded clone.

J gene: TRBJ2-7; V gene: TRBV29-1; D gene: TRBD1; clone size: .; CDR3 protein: CSVGDRVLNEQYF; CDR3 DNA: TGCAGCGTTGGGGACAGGGTACTGAACGAGCAGTACTTC
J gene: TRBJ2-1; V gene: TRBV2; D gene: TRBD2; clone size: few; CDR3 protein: CASKGGLAAYNEQFF; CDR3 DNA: TGTGCCAGCAAGGGTGGGCTAGCGGCTTACAATGAGCAGTTCTTC
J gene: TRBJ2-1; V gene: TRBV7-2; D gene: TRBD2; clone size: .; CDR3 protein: CASSSQGLAGGKQFF; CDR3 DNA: TGTGCCAGCAGCTCTCAGGGACTAGCGGGAGGGAAGCAGTTCTTC
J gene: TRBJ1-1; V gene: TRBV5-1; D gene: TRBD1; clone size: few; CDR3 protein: CASSPGTDTEAFF; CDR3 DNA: TGCGCCAGCAGCCCCGGGACAGACACTGAAGCTTTCTTT
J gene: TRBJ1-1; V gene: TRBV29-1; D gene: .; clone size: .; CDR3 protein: CSGLGQVAEAFF; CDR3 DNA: TGCAGCGGCCTGGGGCAAGTGGCTGAAGCTTTCTTT
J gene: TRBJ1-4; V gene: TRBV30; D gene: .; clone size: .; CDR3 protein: CAWSLTATNEKLFF; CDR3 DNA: TGTGCCTGGAGCCTGACGGCAACTAATGAAAAACTGTTTTTT
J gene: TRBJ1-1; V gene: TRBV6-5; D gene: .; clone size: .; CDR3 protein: CASSYSRGWGGTEAFF; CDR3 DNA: TGTGCCAGCAGTTACAGCCGAGGATGGGGTGGCACTGAAGCTTTCTTT
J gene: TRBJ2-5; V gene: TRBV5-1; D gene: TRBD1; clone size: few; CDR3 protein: CASSSTGLQETQYF; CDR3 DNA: TGCGCCAGCAGCTCGACAGGGCTACAAGAGACCCAGTACTTC
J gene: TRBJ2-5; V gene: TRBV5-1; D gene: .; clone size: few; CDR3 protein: CASSFGQAGQETQYF; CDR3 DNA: TGCGCCAGCAGCTTCGGTCAGGCCGGCCAAGAGACCCAGTACTTC
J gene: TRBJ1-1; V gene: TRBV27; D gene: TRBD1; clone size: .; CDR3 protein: CASSITGGDTEAFF; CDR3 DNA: TGTGCCAGCAGTATCACAGGGGGGGACACTGAAGCTTTCTTT
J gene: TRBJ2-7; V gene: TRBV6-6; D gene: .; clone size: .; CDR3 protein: CASTTSGSYEQYF; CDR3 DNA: TGTGCCAGCACCACAAGCGGCTCCTACGAGCAGTACTTC
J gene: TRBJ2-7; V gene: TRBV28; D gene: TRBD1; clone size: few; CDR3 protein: CASSAPGQNNEQYF; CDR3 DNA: TGTGCCAGCAGTGCCCCGGGACAGAACAACGAGCAGTACTTC